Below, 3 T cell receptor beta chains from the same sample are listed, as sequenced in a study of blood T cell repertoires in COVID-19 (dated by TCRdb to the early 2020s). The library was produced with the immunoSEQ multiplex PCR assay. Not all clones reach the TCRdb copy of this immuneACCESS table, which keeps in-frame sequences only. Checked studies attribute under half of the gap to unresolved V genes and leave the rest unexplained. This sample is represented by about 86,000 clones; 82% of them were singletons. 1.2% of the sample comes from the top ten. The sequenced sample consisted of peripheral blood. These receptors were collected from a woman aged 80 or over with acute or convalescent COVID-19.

The DNA of the CDR3 is TGTGCCAGCAGCGCACAGGGGATCGGTTCACCCCTCCACTTT. This codes for CASSAQGIGSPLHF. The chain has TRBV9 and TRBJ1-6, with TRBD1 identical over 7 bases. J gave up 9 bases and V 3 bases, and 6 bases lay outside the gene matches. The germline gives CDR1 SGDLS, CDR2 YYNGEE. CDR3 length equals 14 residues.

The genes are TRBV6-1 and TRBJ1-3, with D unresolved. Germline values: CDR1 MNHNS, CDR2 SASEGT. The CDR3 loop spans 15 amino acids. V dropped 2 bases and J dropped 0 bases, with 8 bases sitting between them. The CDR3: CASSEHPSSGNTIYF. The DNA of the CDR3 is TGTGCCAGCAGTGAACACCCGAGCTCTGGAAACACCATATATTTT.

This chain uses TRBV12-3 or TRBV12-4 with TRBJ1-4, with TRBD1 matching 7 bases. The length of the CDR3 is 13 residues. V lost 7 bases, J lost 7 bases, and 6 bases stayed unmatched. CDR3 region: CASTQGVIEKLFF. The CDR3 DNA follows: TGTGCCAGCACTCAGGGGGTGATTGAAAAACTGTTTTTT.